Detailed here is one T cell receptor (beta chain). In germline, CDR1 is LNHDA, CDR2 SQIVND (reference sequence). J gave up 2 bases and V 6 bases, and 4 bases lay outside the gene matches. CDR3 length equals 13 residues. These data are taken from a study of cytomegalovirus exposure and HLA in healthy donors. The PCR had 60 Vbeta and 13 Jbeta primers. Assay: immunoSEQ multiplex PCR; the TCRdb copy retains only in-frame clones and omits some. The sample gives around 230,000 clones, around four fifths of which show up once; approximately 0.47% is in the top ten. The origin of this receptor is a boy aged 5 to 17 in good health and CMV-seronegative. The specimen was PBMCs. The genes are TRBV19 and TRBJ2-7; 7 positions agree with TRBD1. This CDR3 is CASSDRVPYEQYF. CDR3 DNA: TGTGCCAGTAGCGACAGGGTACCCTACGAGCAGTACTTC. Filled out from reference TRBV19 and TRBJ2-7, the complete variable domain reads DGGITQSPKYLFRKEGQNVTLSCEQNLNHDAMYWYRQDPGQGLRLIYYSQIVNDFQKGDIAEGYSVSREKKESFPLTVTSAQKNPTAFYLCASSDRVPYEQYFGPGTRLTVT.